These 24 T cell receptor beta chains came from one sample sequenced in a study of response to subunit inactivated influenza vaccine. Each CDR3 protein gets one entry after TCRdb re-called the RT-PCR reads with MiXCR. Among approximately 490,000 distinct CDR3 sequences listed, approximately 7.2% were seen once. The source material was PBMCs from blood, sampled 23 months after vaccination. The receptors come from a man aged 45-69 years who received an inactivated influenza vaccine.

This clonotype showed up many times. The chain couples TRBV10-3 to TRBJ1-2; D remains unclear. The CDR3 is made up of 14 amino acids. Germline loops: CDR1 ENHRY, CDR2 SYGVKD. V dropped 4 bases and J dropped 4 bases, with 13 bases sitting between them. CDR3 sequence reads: CAISGNSEVYGYTF. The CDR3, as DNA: TGTGCCATCAGTGGAAACTCCGAGGTCTATGGCTACACCTTC.

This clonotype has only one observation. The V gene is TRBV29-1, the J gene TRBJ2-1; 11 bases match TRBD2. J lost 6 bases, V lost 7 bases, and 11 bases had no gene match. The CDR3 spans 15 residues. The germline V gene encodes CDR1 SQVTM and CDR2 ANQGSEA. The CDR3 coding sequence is TGCAGCGCTCCACTGACTAGCGGGGCGGGCAATGAGCAGTTCTTC. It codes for CSAPLTSGAGNEQFF.

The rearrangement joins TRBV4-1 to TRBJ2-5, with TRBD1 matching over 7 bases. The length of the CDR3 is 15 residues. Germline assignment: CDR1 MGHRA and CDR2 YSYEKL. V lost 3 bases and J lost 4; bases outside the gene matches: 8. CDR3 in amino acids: CASSQEDRVGETQYF. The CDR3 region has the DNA TGCGCCAGCAGCCAGGAAGACAGGGTCGGAGAGACCCAGTACTTC.

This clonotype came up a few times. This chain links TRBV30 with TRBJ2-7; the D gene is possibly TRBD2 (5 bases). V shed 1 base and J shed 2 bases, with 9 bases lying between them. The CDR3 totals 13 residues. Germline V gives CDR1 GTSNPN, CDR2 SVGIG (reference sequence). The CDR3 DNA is TGTGCCTGGAGTGCTGGACTGACCTACGAGCAGTACTTC. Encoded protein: CAWSAGLTYEQYF.

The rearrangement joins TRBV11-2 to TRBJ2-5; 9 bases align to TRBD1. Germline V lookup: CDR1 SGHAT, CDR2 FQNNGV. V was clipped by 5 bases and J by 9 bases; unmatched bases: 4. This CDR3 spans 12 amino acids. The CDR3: CASSIGTGSQYF. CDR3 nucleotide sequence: TGTGCCAGCAGCATAGGGACAGGGTCCCAGTACTTC.

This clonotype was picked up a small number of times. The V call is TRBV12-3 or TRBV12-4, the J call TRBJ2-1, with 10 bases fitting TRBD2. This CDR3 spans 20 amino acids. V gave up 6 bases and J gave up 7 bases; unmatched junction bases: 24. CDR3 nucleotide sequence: TGTGCCAGCAGGCCTCCTGGCCGTCTAGCGGGAGTTGACGGTATGAATGAGCAGTTCTTC. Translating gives CASRPPGRLAGVDGMNEQFF.

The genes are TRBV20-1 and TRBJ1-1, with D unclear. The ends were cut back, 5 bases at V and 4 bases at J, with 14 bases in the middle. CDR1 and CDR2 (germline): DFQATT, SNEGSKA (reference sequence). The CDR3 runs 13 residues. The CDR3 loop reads CSALGVFGTEAFF. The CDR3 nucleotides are TGCAGTGCTCTTGGCGTGTTCGGCACTGAAGCTTTCTTT.

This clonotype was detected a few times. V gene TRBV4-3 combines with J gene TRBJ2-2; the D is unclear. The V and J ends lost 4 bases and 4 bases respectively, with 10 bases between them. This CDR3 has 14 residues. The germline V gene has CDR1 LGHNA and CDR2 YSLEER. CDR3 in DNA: TGCGCCAGCAGCCCCCGTACGGCCACCGGGGAGCTGTTTTTT. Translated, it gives CASSPRTATGELFF.

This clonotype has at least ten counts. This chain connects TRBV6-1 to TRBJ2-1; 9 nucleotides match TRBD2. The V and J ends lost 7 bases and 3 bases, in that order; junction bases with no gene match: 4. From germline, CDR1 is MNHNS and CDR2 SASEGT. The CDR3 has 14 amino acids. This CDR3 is CASTGAGGYNEQFF. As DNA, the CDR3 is TGTGCCAGCACAGGAGCGGGGGGCTACAATGAGCAGTTCTTC.

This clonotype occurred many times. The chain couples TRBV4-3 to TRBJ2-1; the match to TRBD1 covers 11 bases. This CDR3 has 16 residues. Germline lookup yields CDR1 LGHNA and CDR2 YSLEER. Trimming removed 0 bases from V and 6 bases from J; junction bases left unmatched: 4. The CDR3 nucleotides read TGCGCCAGCAGCCAAGATACGGGACAGGGGGGCAATGAGCAGTTCTTC. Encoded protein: CASSQDTGQGGNEQFF.

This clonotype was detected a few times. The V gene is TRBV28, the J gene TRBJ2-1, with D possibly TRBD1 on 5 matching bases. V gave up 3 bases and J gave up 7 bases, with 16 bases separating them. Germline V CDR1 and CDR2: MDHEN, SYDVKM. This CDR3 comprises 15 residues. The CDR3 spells CASSFQGQAGNEQFF. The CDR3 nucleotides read TGTGCCAGCAGTTTCCAGGGTCAGGCAGGGAATGAGCAGTTCTTC.

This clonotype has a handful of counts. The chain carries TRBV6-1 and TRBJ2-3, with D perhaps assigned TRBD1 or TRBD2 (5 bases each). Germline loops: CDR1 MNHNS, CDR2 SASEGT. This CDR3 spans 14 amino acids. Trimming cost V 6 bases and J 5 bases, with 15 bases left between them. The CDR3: CASSKDIRGDTQYF. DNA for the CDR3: TGTGCCAGCAGCAAGGACATCCGGGGAGATACGCAGTATTTT.

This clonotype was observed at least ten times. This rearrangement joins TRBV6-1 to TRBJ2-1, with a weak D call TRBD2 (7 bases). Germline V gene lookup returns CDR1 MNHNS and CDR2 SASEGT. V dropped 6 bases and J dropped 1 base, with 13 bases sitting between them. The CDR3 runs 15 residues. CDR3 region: CASRRGGASYNEQFF. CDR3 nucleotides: TGTGCCAGCAGAAGGGGGGGGGCTTCCTACAATGAGCAGTTCTTC.

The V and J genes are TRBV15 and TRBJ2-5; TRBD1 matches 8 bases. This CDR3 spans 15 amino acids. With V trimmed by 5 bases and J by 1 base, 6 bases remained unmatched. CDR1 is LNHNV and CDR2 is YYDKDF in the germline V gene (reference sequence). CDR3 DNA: TGTGCCACCAGCCCGGACAGGGCCATCCAAGAGACCCAGTACTTC. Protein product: CATSPDRAIQETQYF.

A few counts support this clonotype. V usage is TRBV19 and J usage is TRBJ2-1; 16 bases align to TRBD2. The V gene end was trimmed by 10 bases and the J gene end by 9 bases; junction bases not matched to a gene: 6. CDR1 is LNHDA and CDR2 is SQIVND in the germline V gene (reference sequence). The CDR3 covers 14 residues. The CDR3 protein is CATGLAGGPTEQFF. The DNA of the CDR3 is TGTGCCACGGGACTAGCGGGGGGGCCTACTGAGCAGTTCTTC.

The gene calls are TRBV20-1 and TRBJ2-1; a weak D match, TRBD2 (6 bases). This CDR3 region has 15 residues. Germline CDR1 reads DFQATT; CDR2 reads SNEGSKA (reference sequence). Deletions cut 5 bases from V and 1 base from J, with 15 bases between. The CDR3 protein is CSAPRGSGSYNEQFF. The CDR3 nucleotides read TGCAGTGCTCCCCGGGGGAGCGGGTCCTACAATGAGCAGTTCTTC.

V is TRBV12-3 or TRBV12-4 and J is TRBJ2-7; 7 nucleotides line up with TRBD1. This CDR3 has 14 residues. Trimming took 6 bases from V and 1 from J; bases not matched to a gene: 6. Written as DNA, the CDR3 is TGTGCCAGCAGCACAGGGGCGAGGTCCTACGAGCAGTACTTC. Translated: CASSTGARSYEQYF.

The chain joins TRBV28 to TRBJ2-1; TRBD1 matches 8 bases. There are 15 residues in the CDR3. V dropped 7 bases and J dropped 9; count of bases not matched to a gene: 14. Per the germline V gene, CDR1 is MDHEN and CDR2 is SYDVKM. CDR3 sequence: CASTENGQGGGEQFF. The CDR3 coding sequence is TGTGCCAGCACCGAGAACGGACAGGGCGGTGGTGAGCAGTTCTTC.

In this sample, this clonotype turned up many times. The CDR3 nucleotides read TGCAGCGTTGGGGGAGCTAGCGACGAGACCCAGTACTTC. This translates into CSVGGASDETQYF. The gene calls are TRBV29-1 and TRBJ2-5; perhaps TRBD2 as D (6 bases). The CDR3 has 13 amino acids. The germline V and J ends were trimmed by 4 bases and 5 bases, with 14 bases remaining between them. Germline V gene sequence: CDR1 SQVTM, CDR2 ANQGSEA.

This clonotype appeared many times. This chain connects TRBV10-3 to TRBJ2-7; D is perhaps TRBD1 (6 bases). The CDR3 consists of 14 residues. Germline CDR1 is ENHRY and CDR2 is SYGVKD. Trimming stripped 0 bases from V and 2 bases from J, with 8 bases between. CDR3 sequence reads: CAISESRDTYEQYF. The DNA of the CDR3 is TGTGCCATCAGTGAGTCGAGGGACACCTACGAGCAGTACTTC.

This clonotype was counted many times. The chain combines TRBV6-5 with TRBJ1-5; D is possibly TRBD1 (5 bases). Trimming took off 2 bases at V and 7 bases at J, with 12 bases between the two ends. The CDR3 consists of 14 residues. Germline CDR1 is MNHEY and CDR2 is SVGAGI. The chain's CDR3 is CASSYGRVGQPQHF. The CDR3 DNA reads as TGTGCCAGCAGTTACGGCAGGGTGGGGCAGCCCCAGCATTTT.

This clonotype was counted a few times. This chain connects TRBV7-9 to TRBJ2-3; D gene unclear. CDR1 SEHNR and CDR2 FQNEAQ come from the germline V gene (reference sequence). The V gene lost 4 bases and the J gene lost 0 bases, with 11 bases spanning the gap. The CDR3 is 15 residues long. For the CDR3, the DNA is TGTGCCAGCAGCTCTGTCCTTACTAGCACAGATACGCAGTATTTT. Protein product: CASSSVLTSTDTQYF.

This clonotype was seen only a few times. The DNA of the CDR3 is TGTGCCAGCAGCCAAGGGGGAGAAGGGGCCTACGAGCAGTACTTC. The encoded protein is CASSQGGEGAYEQYF. The rearrangement links TRBV3-1 to TRBJ2-7, with D perhaps given as TRBD1 or TRBD2 (5 bases each). The CDR3 sequence is 15 residues long. Germline V lookup: CDR1 LGHDT, CDR2 YNNKEL (reference sequence). Trimming removed 1 base at V and 2 bases at J, with 12 bases between.

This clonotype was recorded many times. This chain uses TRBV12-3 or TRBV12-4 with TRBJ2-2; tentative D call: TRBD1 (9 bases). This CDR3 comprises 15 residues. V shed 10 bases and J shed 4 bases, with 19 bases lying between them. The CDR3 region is CAIRGGTGSTGELFF. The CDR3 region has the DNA TGTGCCATCCGGGGGGGGACAGGGAGCACCGGGGAGCTGTTTTTT.